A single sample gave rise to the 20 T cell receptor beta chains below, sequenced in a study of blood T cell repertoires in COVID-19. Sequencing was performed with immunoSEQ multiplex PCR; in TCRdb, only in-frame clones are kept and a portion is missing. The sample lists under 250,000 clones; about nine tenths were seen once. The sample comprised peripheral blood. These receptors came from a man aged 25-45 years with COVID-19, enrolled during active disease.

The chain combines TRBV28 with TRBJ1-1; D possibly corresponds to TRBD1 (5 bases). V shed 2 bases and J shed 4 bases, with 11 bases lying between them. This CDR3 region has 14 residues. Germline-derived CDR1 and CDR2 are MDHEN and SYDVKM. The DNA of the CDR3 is TGTGCCAGCAGTTTAACCCAGGGAGGCACTGAAGCTTTCTTT. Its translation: CASSLTQGGTEAFF.

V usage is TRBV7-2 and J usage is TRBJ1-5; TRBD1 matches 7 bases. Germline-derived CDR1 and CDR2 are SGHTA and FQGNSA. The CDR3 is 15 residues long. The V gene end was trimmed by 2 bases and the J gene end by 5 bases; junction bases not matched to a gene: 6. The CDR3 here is CASSLKGQSYQPQHF. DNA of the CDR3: TGTGCCAGCAGCTTAAAGGGACAGTCTTATCAGCCCCAGCATTTT.

The CDR3 reads CASSQGQPNTEAFF. The DNA of the CDR3 is TGTGCCAGCTCACAGGGACAGCCGAACACTGAAGCTTTCTTT. The V gene is TRBV18, the J gene TRBJ1-1; TRBD1 agrees at 7 bases. The CDR3 runs 14 residues. CDR1 is KGHSH, CDR2 LQKENI, per germline. After removal of 4 bases from V and 1 base from J, the junction contained 3 bases not matched to a gene. The full variable domain, in which reference TRBV18 and TRBJ1-1 provide the parts outside the CDR3, is NAGVMQNPRHLVRRRGQEARLRCSPMKGHSHVYWYRQLPEEGLKFMVYLQKENIIDESGMPKERFSAEFPKEGPSILRIQQVVRGDSAAYFCASSQGQPNTEAFFGQGTRLTVV.

This chain's CDR3 is CASSYRIAGNYNEQFF. For the CDR3, the DNA is TGTGCCAGCAGTTATCGTATAGCGGGGAATTACAATGAGCAGTTCTTC. This rearrangement joins TRBV5-5 to TRBJ2-1, with 8 positions matching TRBD2. The V gene's germline CDR1 is SGHKS and CDR2 YYEKEE (reference sequence). CDR3 size: 16 residues. The ends lost 5 bases at V and 4 bases at J; junction bases unmatched: 11.

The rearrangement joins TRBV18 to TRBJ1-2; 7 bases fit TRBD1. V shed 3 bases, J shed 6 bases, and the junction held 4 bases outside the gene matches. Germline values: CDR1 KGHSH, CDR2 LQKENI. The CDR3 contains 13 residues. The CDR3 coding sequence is TGTGCCAGCTCACCGGTGCAGGGGGATGGCTACACCTTC. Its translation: CASSPVQGDGYTF.

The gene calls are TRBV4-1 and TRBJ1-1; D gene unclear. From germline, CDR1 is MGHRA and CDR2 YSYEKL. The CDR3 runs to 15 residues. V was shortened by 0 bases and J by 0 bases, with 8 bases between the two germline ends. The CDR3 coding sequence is TGCGCCAGCAGCCAAGAAGTGGCGGTGAACACTGAAGCTTTCTTT. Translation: CASSQEVAVNTEAFF.

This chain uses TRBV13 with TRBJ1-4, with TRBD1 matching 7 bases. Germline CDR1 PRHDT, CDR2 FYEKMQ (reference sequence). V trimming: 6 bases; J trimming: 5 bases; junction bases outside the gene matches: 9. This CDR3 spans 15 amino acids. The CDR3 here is CASRSYRGGNEKLFF. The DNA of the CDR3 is TGTGCCAGCAGGTCATACAGGGGCGGGAATGAAAAACTGTTTTTT.

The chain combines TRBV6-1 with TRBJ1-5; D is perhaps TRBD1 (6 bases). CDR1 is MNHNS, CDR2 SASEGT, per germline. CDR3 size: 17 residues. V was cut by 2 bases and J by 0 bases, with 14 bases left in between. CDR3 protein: CASSEKGQLNSNQPQHF. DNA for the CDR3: TGTGCCAGCAGTGAAAAAGGACAGTTAAATAGCAATCAGCCCCAGCATTTT.

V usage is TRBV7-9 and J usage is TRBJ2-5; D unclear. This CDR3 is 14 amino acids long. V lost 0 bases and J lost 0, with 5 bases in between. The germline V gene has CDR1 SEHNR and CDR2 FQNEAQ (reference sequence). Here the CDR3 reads CASSLAHNQETQYF. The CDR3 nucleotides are TGTGCCAGCAGCTTAGCGCACAACCAAGAGACCCAGTACTTC.

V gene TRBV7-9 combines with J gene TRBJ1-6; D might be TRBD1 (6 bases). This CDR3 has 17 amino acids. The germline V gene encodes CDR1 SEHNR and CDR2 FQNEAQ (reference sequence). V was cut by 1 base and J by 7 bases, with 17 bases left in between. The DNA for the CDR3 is TGTGCCAGCAGCTTAGTACTCACAGGGACCCGCAATTCACCCCTCCACTTT. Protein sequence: CASSLVLTGTRNSPLHF.

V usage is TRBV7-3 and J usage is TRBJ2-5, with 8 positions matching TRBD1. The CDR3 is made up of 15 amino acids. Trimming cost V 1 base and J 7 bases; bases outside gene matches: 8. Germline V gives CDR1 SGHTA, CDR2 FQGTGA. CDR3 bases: TGTGCCAGCAGCTTAAGTTCCGGGCAGGGGGCGACCCAGTACTTC. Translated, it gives CASSLSSGQGATQYF.

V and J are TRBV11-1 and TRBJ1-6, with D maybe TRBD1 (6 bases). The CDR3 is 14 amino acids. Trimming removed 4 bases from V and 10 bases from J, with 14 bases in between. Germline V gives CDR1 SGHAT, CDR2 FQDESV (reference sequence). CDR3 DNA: TGTGCCAGCAGCTCATGGACAGCTGGCTCACCCCTCCACTTT. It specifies CASSSWTAGSPLHF.

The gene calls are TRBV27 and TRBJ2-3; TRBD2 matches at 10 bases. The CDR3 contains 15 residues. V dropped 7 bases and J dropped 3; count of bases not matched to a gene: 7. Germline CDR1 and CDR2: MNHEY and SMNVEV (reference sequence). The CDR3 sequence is CASTVAGGRTDTQYF. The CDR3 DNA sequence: TGTGCCAGCACCGTAGCGGGGGGTAGGACAGATACGCAGTATTTT.

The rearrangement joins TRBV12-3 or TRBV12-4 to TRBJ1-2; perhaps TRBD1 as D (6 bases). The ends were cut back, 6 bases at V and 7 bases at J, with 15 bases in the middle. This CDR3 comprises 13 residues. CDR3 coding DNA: TGTGCCAGCAGCCTTGACAGGTTCCGTGGCTACACCTTC. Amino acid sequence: CASSLDRFRGYTF.

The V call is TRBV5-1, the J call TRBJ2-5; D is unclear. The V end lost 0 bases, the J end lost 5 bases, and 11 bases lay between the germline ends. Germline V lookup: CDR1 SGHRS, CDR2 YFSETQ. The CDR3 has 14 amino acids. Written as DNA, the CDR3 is TGCGCCAGCAGCTTGGGGTCGGGTGACGAGACCCAGTACTTC. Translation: CASSLGSGDETQYF.

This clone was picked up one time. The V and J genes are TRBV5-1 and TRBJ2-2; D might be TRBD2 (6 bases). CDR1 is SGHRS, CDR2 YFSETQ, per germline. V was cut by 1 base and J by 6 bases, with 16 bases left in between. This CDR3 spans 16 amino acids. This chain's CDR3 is CASSLPEGPTPGELFF. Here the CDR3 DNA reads TGCGCCAGCAGCTTGCCGGAGGGGCCGACACCCGGGGAGCTGTTTTTT.

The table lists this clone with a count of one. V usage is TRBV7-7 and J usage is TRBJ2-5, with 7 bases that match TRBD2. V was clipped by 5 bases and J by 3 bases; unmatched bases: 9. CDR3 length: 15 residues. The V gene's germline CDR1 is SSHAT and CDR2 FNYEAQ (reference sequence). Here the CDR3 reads CASSVVGGREETQYF. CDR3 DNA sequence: TGTGCCAGCAGCGTCGTGGGGGGGAGAGAAGAGACCCAGTACTTC.

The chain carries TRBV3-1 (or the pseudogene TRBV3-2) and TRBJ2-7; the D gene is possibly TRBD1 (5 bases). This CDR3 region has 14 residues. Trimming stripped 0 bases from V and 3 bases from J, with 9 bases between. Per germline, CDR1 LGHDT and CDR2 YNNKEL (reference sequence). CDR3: CASSQDLQVYEQYF. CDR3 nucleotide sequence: TGTGCCAGCAGCCAAGATTTACAGGTCTACGAGCAGTACTTC.

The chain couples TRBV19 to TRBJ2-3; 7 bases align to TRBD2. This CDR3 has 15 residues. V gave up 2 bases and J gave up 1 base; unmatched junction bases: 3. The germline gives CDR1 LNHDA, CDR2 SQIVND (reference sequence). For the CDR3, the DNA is TGTGCCAGTAGTATACTGAGCGGGGGCACAGATACGCAGTATTTT. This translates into CASSILSGGTDTQYF.

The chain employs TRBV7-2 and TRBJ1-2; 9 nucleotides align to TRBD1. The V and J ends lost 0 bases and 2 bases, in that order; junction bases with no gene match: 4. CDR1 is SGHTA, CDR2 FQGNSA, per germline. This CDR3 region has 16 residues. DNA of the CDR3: TGTGCCAGCAGCTTAGCTGTGGGACAGGGAAACTATGGCTACACCTTC. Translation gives CASSLAVGQGNYGYTF.